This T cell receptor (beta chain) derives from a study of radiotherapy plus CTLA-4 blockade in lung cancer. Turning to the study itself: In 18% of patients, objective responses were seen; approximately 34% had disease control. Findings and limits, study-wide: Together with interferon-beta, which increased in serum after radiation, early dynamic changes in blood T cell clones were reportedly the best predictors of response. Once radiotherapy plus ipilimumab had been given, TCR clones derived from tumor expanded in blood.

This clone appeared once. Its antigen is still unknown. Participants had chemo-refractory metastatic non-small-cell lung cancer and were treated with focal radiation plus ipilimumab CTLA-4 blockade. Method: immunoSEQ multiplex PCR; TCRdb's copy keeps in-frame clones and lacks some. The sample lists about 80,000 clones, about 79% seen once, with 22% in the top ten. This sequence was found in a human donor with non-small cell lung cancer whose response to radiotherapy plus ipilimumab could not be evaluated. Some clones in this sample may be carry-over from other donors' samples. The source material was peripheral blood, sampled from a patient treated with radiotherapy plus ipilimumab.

CDR3 in amino acids: CASSSPGTGRMNTEAFF. The DNA of the CDR3 is TGTGCCAGCAGCTCCCCCGGGACAGGGAGGATGAACACTGAAGCTTTCTTT. This chain joins TRBV9 and TRBJ1-1; TRBD1 agrees at 9 bases. J gave up 0 bases and V 4 bases, and 10 bases lay outside the gene matches. The CDR3 consists of 17 residues. Germline V lookup: CDR1 SGDLS, CDR2 YYNGEE.